One and the same sample provided the 2 T cell receptor beta chains below, sequenced in a study of T-cell reconstitution after alpha-beta-depleted transplantation in children. A library of TCRbeta sequences, prepared with unique molecular identifiers, was generated. In TCRdb, the PCR reads were re-called with MiXCR into one record per CDR3 protein. The sample contains about 640,000 distinct CDR3 sequences, 16% of which appear only once. The material was PBMCs from the stem cell graft donor, obtained from the stem cell graft. These receptors originate from a human donor who donated a stem cell graft to a child with acute myeloid leukemia.

The CDR3 protein is CASSFPGTGVMGYTF. The CDR3 DNA reads as TGTGCCAGCAGTTTCCCCGGGACAGGAGTTATGGGCTACACCTTC. The chain joins TRBV28 to TRBJ1-2; 8 bases are a match to TRBD1. CDR3 length: 15 amino acids. V trimming: 3 bases; J trimming: 8 bases; junction bases outside the gene matches: 11. Looked up from germline, CDR1 is MDHEN and CDR2 is SYDVKM.

This clonotype was counted many times. The V gene is TRBV29-1, the J gene TRBJ1-3; D is uncertain. V was shortened by 5 bases and J by 4 bases, with 9 bases between the two germline ends. This CDR3 has 12 residues. Germline V gives CDR1 SQVTM, CDR2 ANQGSEA. The CDR3 nucleotides are TGCAGCGTTTCATGGGAGGGAAACACCATATATTTT. Protein sequence: CSVSWEGNTIYF.